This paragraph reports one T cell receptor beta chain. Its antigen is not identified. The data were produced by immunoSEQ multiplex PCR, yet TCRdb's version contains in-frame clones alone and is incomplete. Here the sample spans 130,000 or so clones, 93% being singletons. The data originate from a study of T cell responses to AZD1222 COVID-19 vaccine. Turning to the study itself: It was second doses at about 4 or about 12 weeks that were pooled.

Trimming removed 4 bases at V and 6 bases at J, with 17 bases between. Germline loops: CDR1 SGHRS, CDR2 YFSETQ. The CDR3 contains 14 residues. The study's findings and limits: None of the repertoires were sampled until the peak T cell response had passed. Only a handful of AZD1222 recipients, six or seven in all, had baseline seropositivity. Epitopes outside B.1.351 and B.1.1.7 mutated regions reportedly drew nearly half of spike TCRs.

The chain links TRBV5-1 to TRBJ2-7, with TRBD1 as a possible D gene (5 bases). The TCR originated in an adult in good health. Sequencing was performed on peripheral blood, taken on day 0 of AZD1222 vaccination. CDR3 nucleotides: TGCGCCAGCAGCGCCGACAGCCCCTCGGGCGAGCAGTACTTC. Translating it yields CASSADSPSGEQYF.